The clone carrying this T cell receptor (beta chain) came up a few times. Its antigen is unknown. This sample's time point: persistent/refractory GD, antithyroid drugs over 5 years with positive TRAb. Preparation of the TCR library used RNA extracted from PBMCs. These data originate in a study of regulatory T cells in long-lasting Graves disease. Study observations and caveats: The persistent group shared around 3,000 public clonotypes, more than the roughly 970 shared by new patients. The study found TRBV28, TRBJ1-2 and TRBJ2-5 favored in persistent disease. Owing to a sample size that was small, accuracy may have been reduced. Thyroid tissue was not studied; only peripheral blood was.

Germline assignment: CDR1 MNHEY and CDR2 SVGEGT. CDR3 size: 16 residues. Germline trimming cut 6 bases from V and 6 bases from J; bases unmatched to any gene: 11. Researchers made TCR beta libraries by using iRepertoire HTBI primers and running Arm-PCR on CDR3 regions. TCRdb redid the calling of the multiplex PCR reads with MiXCR, one entry per CDR3 protein. The table lists about 470,000 distinct CDR3 sequences, 20% to 25% of them singletons, with roughly 7% in the top ten. V is TRBV6-2 or TRBV6-3 and J is TRBJ1-1; 12 nucleotides match TRBD1. This sequence originates from a female donor with Graves disease. This sample comprised peripheral blood mononuclear cells (PBMCs), obtained when the disease was refractory, from a patient treated with antithyroid drugs. This chain's CDR3 is CASRRWGQGAKAEAFF. The DNA for the CDR3 is TGTGCCAGCAGACGCTGGGGACAGGGGGCAAAGGCTGAAGCTTTCTTT.